A single TCR beta chain is shown here with its context. Antigen unknown. CDR1 and CDR2 from the germline V gene are KGHSH and LQKENI. J lost 3 bases, V lost 7 bases, and 8 bases had no gene match. The CDR3 is made up of 14 amino acids. PCR used 60 Vbeta primers and 13 Jbeta primers. Some clones are missing from TCRdb's copy, which holds only in-frame ones; the method was immunoSEQ multiplex PCR. The sample has approximately 100,000 clones; approximately 80% are singletons. These data come from a study of cytomegalovirus exposure and HLA in healthy donors. Broader study findings: A later analysis showed TCR association rates differing by HLA locus, peaking at DRB1 and lowest at HLA-C.

The clonotype was recovered from a woman aged 40 to 50 in good health and CMV-seronegative. Input material: PBMCs. The rearrangement links TRBV18 to TRBJ2-7; 8 bases fit TRBD1. The CDR3 protein is CASCQGASRYEQYF. CDR3 nucleotide sequence: TGTGCCAGCTGTCAGGGGGCGTCTCGCTACGAGCAGTACTTC.